This T cell receptor (beta chain) was sequenced in a study of blood T cells in healthy people across ages. It was with a sample-barcoded 5' primer and a J-beta primer mix that a second PCR of roughly 7 to 12 cycles was run. TCRdb recomputed calls from the 5' RACE reads with MiXCR, one row per CDR3 protein. This table has approximately 1.5 million distinct CDR3 sequences, 34% appearing once. Concerning this clonotype: Its antigen is not identified. The junction and the germline gene differ at one end; a read error may be behind it.

Study results and limitations: A strong correlation between TCR beta diversity and naive T cell percentage was seen. Bulk PBMC profiling left naive and antigen-experienced comparisons inconclusive.

No fewer than 7 million PBMCs went into each sample. The V gene's germline CDR1 is SGHRS and CDR2 YFSETQ. There are 14 residues in the CDR3. The rearrangement joins TRBV5-1 to TRBJ1-4; TRBD1 aligns across 7 bases. The receptor was isolated from a woman between 25 and 40 years old in good health. The sequenced sample consisted of blood. DNA for the CDR3: TGTGCCAGCAGCCCAGGGGGTGGTAATGAAAAACTGTTTTTT. It translates to CASSPGGGNEKLFF.